This TCR beta chain is drawn from a study of shared clonotypes between healthy human individuals. As for the study in general: Three plates were used per donor for CD4 naive, three for CD4 memory, two for CD8 naive and one for CD8 memory. Study-level results: Sample collection involved blood only; tissue repertoires are likely different. Naive CD4 clonotypes were shared across several donors at 5% to 6%.

Measured with immunoSEQ multiplex PCR; TCRdb has only the in-frame clones, and not every one. The table records roughly 530,000 clones, about 96% of them present only once. Every one of the donors was a Caucasian adult that lived in Nashville, Tennessee. Turning to this clone: Its antigen is undetermined.

This CDR3 is 15 amino acids long. The V segment lost 2 bases and the J segment 5 bases; nucleotides outside the gene matches: 6. The germline V gene encodes CDR1 KGHSH and CDR2 LQKENI. This TCR came from a young woman in good health. The chain is built from TRBV18 and TRBJ2-4; 7 nucleotides align to TRBD2. The sample was naive CD4+ T cells sorted from blood. Subset given: CD45RA+ positively selected. The CDR3 region is CASSPVSGTENIQYF. CDR3 DNA sequence: TGTGCCAGCTCACCAGTCAGCGGGACCGAAAACATTCAGTACTTC. Full variable domain (rest looked up from reference TRBV18 and TRBJ2-4): NAGVMQNPRHLVRRRGQEARLRCSPMKGHSHVYWYRQLPEEGLKFMVYLQKENIIDESGMPKERFSAEFPKEGPSILRIQQVVRGDSAAYFCASSPVSGTENIQYFGAGTRLSVL.